Listed here are 25 T cell receptor beta chains from one sample, sequenced in a study of CD8 T cells in ankylosing spondylitis. TCRdb used MiXCR to reprocess the 5' RACE reads, holding one entry per CDR3 protein. The table includes 250,000 to 350,000 distinct CDR3 sequences, 15% to 25% detected once. Sequenced material: blood, either unsorted or a sorted T cell fraction (not recorded which). The receptors come from a male donor with ankylosing spondylitis or in good health (not recorded which).

V gene TRBV18 combines with J gene TRBJ2-1; D possibly corresponds to TRBD2 (5 bases). This CDR3 is built from 13 residues. Germline V gives CDR1 KGHSH, CDR2 LQKENI. The germline V and J ends were trimmed by 4 bases and 9 bases, with 13 bases remaining between them. CDR3 in amino acids: CASSLNTEGEQFF. The CDR3 nucleotides read TGTGCCAGCTCACTTAATACCGAGGGTGAGCAGTTCTTC. Combining the CDR3 with reference TRBV18 and TRBJ2-1 gives the whole variable domain NAGVMQNPRHLVRRRGQEARLRCSPMKGHSHVYWYRQLPEEGLKFMVYLQKENIIDESGMPKERFSAEFPKEGPSILRIQQVVRGDSAAYFCASSLNTEGEQFFGPGTRLTVL.

This clonotype was picked up a small number of times. The genes are TRBV3-1 and TRBJ2-7; D perhaps matches TRBD2 (6 bases). V was pared by 3 bases and J by 7 bases, with 10 bases between. The CDR3 is made up of 12 amino acids. Per the germline V gene, CDR1 is LGHDT and CDR2 is YNNKEL (reference sequence). CDR3 residues: CASSQGLGEQYV. The CDR3 coding sequence is TGTGCCAGCAGCCAGGGACTGGGGGAGCAGTACGTC.

This clonotype was seen more than once but under ten times. CDR3 in DNA: TGTGCCAGCACCTACCAATCAGCGGATCTTAATAATTCACCCCTCCACTTT. Protein sequence: CASTYQSADLNNSPLHF. This chain connects TRBV6-1 to TRBJ1-6; D call uncertain. The germline V gene encodes CDR1 MNHNS and CDR2 SASEGT. V gave up 7 bases and J gave up 5 bases, with 21 bases separating them. The CDR3 consists of 17 residues.

This clonotype has more than one count but fewer than ten. The rearrangement joins TRBV18 to TRBJ2-5; 7 nucleotides line up with TRBD1. V was clipped by 4 bases and J by 5 bases; unmatched bases: 4. The germline V gene has CDR1 KGHSH and CDR2 LQKENI. The CDR3 length is 13 residues. The CDR3 loop reads CASSLTGMETQYF. CDR3 nucleotide sequence: TGTGCCAGCTCACTGACAGGGATGGAGACCCAGTACTTC.

In its sample, this clonotype was seen a few times. V is TRBV12-3 or TRBV12-4 and J is TRBJ1-2; D call uncertain. V dropped 2 bases and J dropped 3 bases, with 7 bases sitting between them. This CDR3 is 13 amino acids long. The CDR3 loop reads CASSLKGHYGYTF. For the CDR3, the DNA is TGTGCCAGCAGTTTAAAAGGGCACTATGGCTACACCTTC.

This clonotype was counted a few times. The gene calls are TRBV6-1 and TRBJ2-1; 11 bases are shared with TRBD1. V shed 2 bases, J shed 8 bases, and the junction held 8 bases outside the gene matches. The CDR3 covers 16 residues. Per the germline V gene, CDR1 is MNHNS and CDR2 is SASEGT. The CDR3 DNA reads TGTGCCAGCAGTGAAAGGACAGGGGGCGTTAGGGATGAGCAGTTCTTC. It encodes CASSERTGGVRDEQFF.

This clonotype was counted only a few times. The chain recombines TRBV12-3 or TRBV12-4 with TRBJ2-3; D gene unclear. CDR3 length equals 13 residues. Trimming pared 3 bases from V and 5 bases from J, leaving 9 bases between. CDR3 sequence: CASSFVGVDTQYF. CDR3 nucleotides: TGTGCCAGCAGTTTTGTTGGTGTAGATACGCAGTATTTT.

In this sample, this clonotype turned up once. CDR3 region: CASSSDRTSHEQFF. The CDR3 bases are TGTGCCAGCAGCTCCGACAGGACCTCGCATGAGCAGTTCTTC. The V and J genes are TRBV11-2 and TRBJ2-1, with D possibly TRBD1 on 6 matching bases. The CDR3 is 14 residues long. V was clipped by 4 bases and J by 8 bases, with 15 bases between them. Germline assignment: CDR1 SGHAT and CDR2 FQNNGV.

This clonotype has only a few counts. The chain employs TRBV27 and TRBJ2-1, with 7 bases aligning to TRBD1. V gave up 10 bases and J gave up 2 bases; unmatched junction bases: 5. This CDR3 has 13 residues. In germline, CDR1 is MNHEY, CDR2 SMNVEV (reference sequence). The CDR3 nucleotides read TGTGCCAAGGGGGCGGAAGCCTACAATGAGCAGTTCTTC. Amino acid sequence: CAKGAEAYNEQFF.

In DNA form, the CDR3 reads TGTGCCAGCAGCCGTTTTCTAGCGGGGGGAACAGAGACCCAGTACTTC. It translates to CASSRFLAGGTETQYF. This chain uses TRBV3-1 with TRBJ2-5, with 11 bases identical to TRBD2. Germline trimming cut 4 bases from V and 4 bases from J; bases unmatched to any gene: 8. In germline, CDR1 is LGHDT, CDR2 YNNKEL (reference sequence). This CDR3 is built from 16 residues.

The J gene is TRBJ2-5, the V gene TRBV12-3 or TRBV12-4, with a tentative D call TRBD2 (6 bases). V dropped 3 bases and J dropped 1 base, with 12 bases sitting between them. CDR3 length equals 15 residues. The CDR3 coding sequence is TGTGCCAGCAGTTTTGCTGCGGGGAGCCAAGAGACCCAGTACTTC. As protein: CASSFAAGSQETQYF.

This clonotype appeared a few times. V is TRBV5-1 and J is TRBJ2-3, with D possibly being TRBD1 (6 bases). The CDR3 is made up of 16 amino acids. Trimming left V 0 bases short and J 0 bases short, with 11 bases between. Germline-derived CDR1 and CDR2 are SGHRS and YFSETQ. CDR3 nucleotide sequence: TGCGCCAGCAGCTTGGAGGGACACGCTAGCACAGATACGCAGTATTTT. Amino acid sequence: CASSLEGHASTDTQYF.

The genes are TRBV28 and TRBJ1-1; no clear D gene. The CDR3 is 12 amino acids. Germline CDR1 is MDHEN and CDR2 is SYDVKM. V lost 5 bases, J lost 6 bases, and 10 bases lay in between. In DNA, the CDR3 is TGTGCCAGCAGTGCGACAATAGCTGAAGCTTTCTTT. This gives the protein CASSATIAEAFF.

Comments on this clonotype: At one end, the junction sequence differs from germline, possibly due to a read error. The chain combines TRBV10-3 with TRBJ2-4, with D perhaps matching TRBD1 (5 bases). The CDR3 length is 14 residues. Looked up from germline, CDR1 is ENHRY and CDR2 is SYGVKD. The CDR3 DNA reads as TGTGCCATCAGTGAGTCGACAGCCAGAAACATTCAGTACTTC. This sequence encodes CAISESTARNIQYF.

The rearrangement joins TRBV5-1 to TRBJ1-1; 8 bases are shared with TRBD1. The CDR3 loop spans 16 amino acids. In germline, CDR1 is SGHRS, CDR2 YFSETQ. Germline trimming cut 3 bases from V and 1 base from J; bases unmatched to any gene: 8. CDR3 DNA: TGCGCCAGCAGCTCCGACAGGGGTTCCCAGAACACTGAAGCTTTCTTT. Translating gives CASSSDRGSQNTEAFF.

This clonotype appeared once. V usage is TRBV18 and J usage is TRBJ2-6; unclear D gene. This CDR3 has 14 amino acids. Germline V gene sequence: CDR1 KGHSH, CDR2 LQKENI. The V end was cut by 8 bases, the J end by 0 bases, with 8 bases between. CDR3 region: CASKTGSGANVLTF. The CDR3 nucleotides read TGTGCCAGCAAAACGGGCTCTGGGGCCAACGTCCTGACTTTC.

This clonotype came up a few times. The chain combines TRBV3-1 with TRBJ2-3; 15 bases are shared with TRBD2. In germline, CDR1 is LGHDT, CDR2 YNNKEL (reference sequence). The CDR3 runs 15 residues. J lost 6 bases, V lost 4 bases, and 2 bases had no gene match. CDR3 nucleotide sequence: TGTGCCAGCAGCCCTGGACTAGCGGGAGGGGATACGCAGTATTTT. This translates into CASSPGLAGGDTQYF.

This clonotype occurred a few times. J is TRBJ2-1 and V is TRBV20-1, with 8 bases identical to TRBD2. Germline lookup yields CDR1 DFQATT and CDR2 SNEGSKA (reference sequence). The CDR3 runs to 13 residues. The V gene end was trimmed by 5 bases and the J gene end by 9 bases; junction bases not matched to a gene: 9. CDR3 sequence reads: CSAGASGWPEQFF. DNA for the CDR3: TGCAGTGCTGGAGCTAGCGGGTGGCCTGAGCAGTTCTTC.

This clonotype appeared a few times. This rearrangement joins TRBV12-3 or TRBV12-4 to TRBJ1-1, with TRBD1 as a possible D gene (6 bases). The CDR3 is made up of 16 amino acids. Trimming stripped 5 bases from V and 3 bases from J, with 19 bases between. CDR3 bases: TGTGCCAGCAGTACAGGGTCTGGGGCGACGGACACTGAAGCTTTCTTT. It encodes CASSTGSGATDTEAFF.

The chain recombines TRBV7-9 with TRBJ2-2; a possible D gene is TRBD2 (6 bases). Germline loops: CDR1 SEHNR, CDR2 FQNEAQ (reference sequence). With 5 bases removed from V and 6 bases from J, the gap between germline ends came to 13 bases. The CDR3 totals 14 residues. In nucleotides, the CDR3 is TGTGCCAGCAGCCAGGCGGGGTTCGCCGGGGAGCTGTTTTTT. This sequence encodes CASSQAGFAGELFF. Filled out from reference TRBV7-9 and TRBJ2-2, the complete variable domain reads DTGVSQNPRHKITKRGQNVTFRCDPISEHNRLYWYRQTLGQGPEFLTYFQNEAQLEKSRLLSDRFSAERPKGSFSTLEIQRTEQGDSAMYLCASSQAGFAGELFFGEGSRLTVL.

V gene TRBV5-1 combines with J gene TRBJ2-7; D perhaps matches TRBD1 (6 bases). This CDR3 contains 14 residues. Looked up from germline, CDR1 is SGHRS and CDR2 is YFSETQ. The ends were cut back, 4 bases at V and 2 bases at J, with 13 bases in the middle. The CDR3: CASSMTGMTYEQYV. DNA of the CDR3: TGCGCCAGCAGCATGACAGGCATGACCTACGAGCAGTACGTC.

There are a few counts of this clonotype. The V call is TRBV27, the J call TRBJ2-3; 8 bases line up with TRBD2. V lost 5 bases, J lost 7 bases, and 11 bases stayed unmatched. This CDR3 is 15 amino acids long. Germline lookup yields CDR1 MNHEY and CDR2 SMNVEV (reference sequence). CDR3 sequence (DNA): TGTGCCAGCAGTCCGACTAGCGCCCCTGCCTATACGCAGTATTTT. This codes for CASSPTSAPAYTQYF.

In this sample, this clonotype turned up a few times. V usage is TRBV10-3 and J usage is TRBJ1-1, with D perhaps TRBD1 (5 bases). The germline V gene has CDR1 ENHRY and CDR2 SYGVKD. V gave up 5 bases and J gave up 0 bases, with 22 bases separating them. The CDR3 extends over 18 amino acids. The CDR3 DNA sequence: TGTGCCATCAGTCGGGGTGAAGGGGTCCCCTCCATGAACACTGAAGCTTTCTTT. This gives the protein CAISRGEGVPSMNTEAFF.

This rearrangement joins TRBV28 to TRBJ1-5, with D tentatively TRBD1 (5 bases). CDR1 is MDHEN and CDR2 is SYDVKM in the germline V gene. Trimming took off 4 bases at V and 2 bases at J, with 12 bases between the two ends. This CDR3 region has 15 residues. The CDR3 bases are TGTGCCAGCAGTTGGGGCAGATGGGGCAATCAGCCCCAGCATTTT. This codes for CASSWGRWGNQPQHF.

This clonotype turned up a few times. V gene TRBV18 combines with J gene TRBJ1-2; weak D call: TRBD1 (5 bases). The CDR3 runs to 12 residues. CDR1 and CDR2 from the germline V gene are KGHSH and LQKENI. Between the trimmed V and J ends, which lost 3 bases and 13 bases, there was a span of 15 bases. In nucleotides, the CDR3 is TGTGCCAGCTCACCTCAACAGGATAGTTGCACCTTC. Residues: CASSPQQDSCTF.